By its share, the clone carrying this T cell receptor (beta chain) is medium-sized (0.01 to 0.1%). Repertoires were generated with immunoSEQ multiplex PCR, while TCRdb's copy carries only in-frame clones and drops some. The repertoire consists of around 21,000 clones, with more than 40% occurring once and the leading ten covering around 40%. The CDR3 is 15 residues long. Germline lookup yields CDR1 SGHTA and CDR2 FQGNSA. Trimming took 1 base from V and 4 from J; bases not matched to a gene: 5. This specimen comes from a study of neoadjuvant anti-PD-1 for oral cavity cancer. Documented time point: after neoadjuvant nivolumab, at surgical resection.

The source was tumor tissue, collected after nivolumab (anti-PD-1) treatment. The clonotype originates from a person aged 35-79 years with oral cavity squamous cell carcinoma. This chain uses TRBV7-2 with TRBJ2-7, with 9 bases aligning to TRBD1. This CDR3 is CASSLVTGGKYEQYF. In DNA form, the CDR3 reads TGTGCCAGCAGCTTAGTAACAGGGGGCAAGTACGAGCAGTACTTC.